This TCR beta chain was sequenced for a study of T cells in Graves' hyperthyroidism and ophthalmopathy. Study information: Specimen type is peripheral blood, collected at initial diagnosis prior to any treatment.

What was amplified from RNA transcripts were TCR beta CDR3 regions. Using the HTBI primer set, a first-round RT-PCR was run on the TCR CDR3. MiXCR, run by TCRdb on the multiplex PCR reads, gives a single entry per CDR3 protein. The sample has about 840,000 distinct CDR3 sequences; around 39% are singletons. This clonotype has more than one count but fewer than ten. The CDR3 has 14 residues. Germline CDR1 is MNHNY and CDR2 is SVGAGI (reference sequence). V was trimmed by 4 bases and J by 2 bases, leaving 12 bases between them. Graves' hyperthyroidism is called stable when ophthalmopathy does not progress within 18 months.

This receptor was taken from a man aged 18 to 29 with Graves' hyperthyroidism. The chain recombines TRBV6-6 with TRBJ2-7, with TRBD2 as a possible D gene (6 bases). The sample consisted of blood. CDR3 loop: CASSLRGKTYEQYF. The CDR3 region has the DNA TGTGCCAGCAGTTTACGGGGGAAGACCTACGAGCAGTACTTC.